The TCR beta chain described here comes from a study of blood T cell repertoires in COVID-19. As for the study in general: COVID-19 samples from acute and convalescent phases originated in the United States, Italy and Spain.

Germline CDR1 reads SNHLY; CDR2 reads FYNNEI. V was clipped by 2 bases and J by 0 bases, with 11 bases between them. CDR3 length: 15 amino acids. Per the original data handling: Cell counts per sample came from amplifying reference gene primers. Using immunoSEQ multiplex PCR, the repertoire was profiled, and TCRdb retains in-frame clones only, with some absent. The V and J calls and clone size come from that table; D and trimming were worked out from the DNA. Of 60,000 to 65,000 clones listed, 75% to 95% were seen once; the top ten hold around 9.1%. The chain uses TRBV2 and TRBJ2-7; the D gene is possibly TRBD2 (5 bases). The sequenced sample was peripheral blood. This TCR derives from a woman of 80 years or more with active COVID-19. The CDR3 DNA reads as TGTGCCAGCAGTGAACGGACGGGGAGCTCCTACGAGCAGTACTTC. Residues: CASSERTGSSYEQYF.